This T cell receptor beta chain comes out of a study of CD8 T cells in ankylosing spondylitis. Generation of TCR beta libraries employed quantitative 5'-RACE incorporating molecular barcodes. TCRdb re-called the 5' RACE reads through MiXCR, storing one row per CDR3 protein. The data contain 100,000 to 150,000 distinct CDR3 sequences, 7% to 10% of them seen just once; the ten biggest clones take up approximately 3.6%. This clonotype showed up many times. Antigen: not known. Study-wide results and limits: There were earlier reports of some motif variants in reactive arthritis synovial fluid and blood.

The TCR sequence derives from a male donor with ankylosing spondylitis or in good health (not recorded which). The sequenced sample consisted of blood, either unsorted or a sorted T cell fraction (not recorded which).

The DNA for the CDR3 is TGCAGTGCTAGAGGACTAGCGGGAGTAGGTGAGCAGTTCTTC. This encodes CSARGLAGVGEQFF. J is TRBJ2-1 and V is TRBV20-1, with 12 bases fitting TRBD2. Germline V lookup: CDR1 DFQATT, CDR2 SNEGSKA (reference sequence). Trimming took 1 base from V and 9 from J; bases not matched to a gene: 4. The CDR3 spans 14 residues.